This T cell receptor (beta chain) emerged from a study of CXCR3-negative and CXCR3-positive naive CD8 T cells. Across the whole study: Collectively, the libraries yielded 140 million or so TRB reads in total, at about 1.5 +/- 0.3 million per library.

General observations from the study: Memory CD8+ cells had much lower diversity, and both naive subsets had comparably high diversity. Against CXCR3-negative naive cells, CXCR3-positive naive cells showed more hydrophobic TRB CDR3s.

Sorts that each held a few hundred thousand cells were run in triplicate for every CD8+ T cell subset. Naive CD8+ T cells carried a CD45RO-CCR7+CD27+CD95- phenotype. This CDR3 is 11 amino acids long. CDR1 is SQVTM and CDR2 is ANQGSEA in the germline V gene. The study made its TRB cDNA libraries by 5' RACE, adding UMI labels. One entry per CDR3 protein, without DNA, is what TCRdb gives after re-calling the 5' RACE reads. This repertoire includes approximately 8,400 distinct CDR3 sequences. Of note for this clonotype: What it recognizes is unknown.

The chain uses TRBV29-1 and TRBJ2-7. The TCR originated in a human donor in good health. Some clones in this sample may be carry-over from other donors' samples. The sample was naive CXCR3+ CD8+ T cells from blood. Subset in this sample: CD45RO-CCR7+CD27+CD95- naive CD8+ T cells expressing CXCR3 (TNR3+). The CDR3 region is CSVEGVYEQYF.